Listed below are T cell receptor beta chains from one sample, sequenced in a study of OX40 agonist ivuxolimab in advanced cancers. Profiling relied on immunoSEQ multiplex PCR, and the TCRdb table lists in-frame clones only, not all of them. Of around 66,000 clones in the sample, roughly 85% were seen once. The sequenced sample was CD4+ or CD8+ T cells sorted from blood, obtained in a trial of the OX40 agonist ivuxolimab. All receptors derive from an adult with an advanced solid tumor such as melanoma, head and neck, liver or kidney cancer. The CDR3 runs from the conserved cysteine through the conserved F or W. Fields, in order: CDR3 protein, V gene.

CDR3aa: CASSLWPSGSSYNEQFF
v_gene: TRBV5-4

CDR3aa: CASGVFDNSNQPQHF
v_gene: TRBV28

CDR3aa: CAWPTGTGNTIYF
v_gene: TRBV30

CDR3aa: CASSQSQETQYF
v_gene: TRBV11-2

CDR3aa: CASRLGPGLNYGYTF
v_gene: TRBV6-6

CDR3aa: CASSLGLAGDTDTQYF
v_gene: TRBV5-1

CDR3aa: CAISEKTSQETQYF
v_gene: TRBV10-3

CDR3aa: CASSSVNSKETQYF
v_gene: TRBV7-2

CDR3aa: CASSLGPAGGNYEQYF
v_gene: TRBV7-6

CDR3aa: CASRSTGGSGNTIYF
v_gene: TRBV27